This T cell receptor beta chain was recorded in a study of CD4+ T cells in melanoma. Study-level results: A reported correlation linked neoantigen-specific CD4+ T cells to CD8+, macrophage and B cell function. Neoantigen-specific CD4+ T cells in melanoma reportedly had diverse differentiation states.

TCRdb keeps only in-frame clones here, not all; method: immunoSEQ multiplex PCR. The repertoire holds more than 13,000 clones, with about 66% as singletons. A word on this clone: What it binds is not known.

The clonotype originates from a human donor with melanoma. Sequenced: cells from a culture (not recorded whether cultured in vitro).

CDR3 nucleotide sequence: TGTGCCAGCGGCTCCAGGTTGAACTATGGCTACACCTTC. It encodes CASGSRLNYGYTF. The V and J genes are TRBV19 and TRBJ1-2; no definite D call. Trimming left V 9 bases short and J 2 bases short, with 13 bases between. CDR1 is LNHDA, CDR2 SQIVND, per germline (reference sequence). The CDR3 totals 13 residues.